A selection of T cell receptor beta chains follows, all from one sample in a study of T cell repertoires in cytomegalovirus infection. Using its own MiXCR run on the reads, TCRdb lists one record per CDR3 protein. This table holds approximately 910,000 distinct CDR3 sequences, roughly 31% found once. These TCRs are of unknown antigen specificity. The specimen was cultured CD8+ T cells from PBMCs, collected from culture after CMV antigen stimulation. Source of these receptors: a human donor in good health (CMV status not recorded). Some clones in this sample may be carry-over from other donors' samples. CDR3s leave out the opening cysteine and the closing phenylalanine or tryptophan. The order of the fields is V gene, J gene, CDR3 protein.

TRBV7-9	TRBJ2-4	ASSPWVDENIQY
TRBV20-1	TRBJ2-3	SARDGGGDTDTQY
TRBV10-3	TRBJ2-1	AISDRTGGFYYNEQF
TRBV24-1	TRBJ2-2	ATSDGDRGNTGELF
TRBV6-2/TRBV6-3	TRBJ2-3	ASTLHRGLTTLTSTDTQY
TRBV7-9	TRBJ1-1	ASSSSVGKDTEAF
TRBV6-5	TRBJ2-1	ASSYPGQGPNNEQF
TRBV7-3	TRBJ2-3	ASSQEVAGNTDTQY
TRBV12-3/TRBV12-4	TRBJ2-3	ASSFQGSATQY
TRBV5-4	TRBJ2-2	ASVQGTGELF
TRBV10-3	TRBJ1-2	AIFSQGYYGYT
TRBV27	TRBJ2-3	ASSLWSAGTDTQY
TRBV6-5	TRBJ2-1	ASSVTSAAYNEQF
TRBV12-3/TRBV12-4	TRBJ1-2	ASSPPQSYT
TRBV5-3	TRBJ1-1	ARSRTGSPEAF
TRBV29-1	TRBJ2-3	SVVWMAADTQY
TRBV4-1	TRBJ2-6	ASSPWAVSSGANVLT
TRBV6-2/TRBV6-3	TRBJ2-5	ASRTGQARQETQY
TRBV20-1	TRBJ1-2	SARSPGEFGGYT
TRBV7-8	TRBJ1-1	ASSLAVRDRGMNTEAF
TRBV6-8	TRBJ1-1	DSSYIDRITTEAF
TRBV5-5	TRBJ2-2	ASSLFPLTGNGELF
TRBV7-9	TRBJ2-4	ASSRTLGAKNIQY
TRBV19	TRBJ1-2	ASSLPSGYT
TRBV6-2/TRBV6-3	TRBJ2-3	ASSYRMFGTGGSDADTQY
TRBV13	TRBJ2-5	ASSLGGRGRWETQY
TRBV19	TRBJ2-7	ASSIGHFYEQY
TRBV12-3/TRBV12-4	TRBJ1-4	ASSFWAGDTTNEKLF
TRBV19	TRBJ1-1	ASSIPEGRANTEAF
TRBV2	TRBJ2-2	ASSGVAGLTGELF
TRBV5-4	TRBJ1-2	ASSLDGAGINYGYT
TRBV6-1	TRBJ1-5	ASPGPGETQPQH
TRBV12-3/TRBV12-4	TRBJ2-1	ASSWEDEQF
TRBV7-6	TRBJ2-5	ASSLAPGPQETQY